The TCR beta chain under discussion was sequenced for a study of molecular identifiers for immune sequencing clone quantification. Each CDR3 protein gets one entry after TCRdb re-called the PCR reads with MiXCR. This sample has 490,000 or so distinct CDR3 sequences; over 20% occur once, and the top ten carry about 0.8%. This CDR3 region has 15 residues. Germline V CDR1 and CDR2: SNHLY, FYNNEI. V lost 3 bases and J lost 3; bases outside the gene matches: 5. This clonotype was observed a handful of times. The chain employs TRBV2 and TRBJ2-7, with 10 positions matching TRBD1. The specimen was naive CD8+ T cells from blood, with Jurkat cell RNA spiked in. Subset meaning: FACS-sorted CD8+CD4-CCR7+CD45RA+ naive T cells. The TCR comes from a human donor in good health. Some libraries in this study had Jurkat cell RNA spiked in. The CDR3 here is CASSDVGQGDYEQYF. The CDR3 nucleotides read TGTGCCAGCAGTGACGTTGGACAGGGGGACTACGAGCAGTACTTC.